A single T cell receptor (beta chain) is shown here with its context. What it binds is not known. In each sample, at least 6.5 million PBMCs were isolated. This specimen comes from a study of blood T cells in healthy people across ages. Primers used in a second PCR of roughly 6 to 11 cycles were a sample-barcoded 5' primer and a J-beta primer mix. TCRdb recomputed calls from the 5' RACE reads with MiXCR, one row per CDR3 protein. This sample has 660,000 or so distinct CDR3 sequences, with roughly 50% found just once. General study results and limits: Nothing was known about donor CMV status, and this possibly confounded expanded clonotype changes. It was held that the diversity estimates obtained from one million T cells were underestimates.

V dropped 3 bases and J dropped 2; count of bases not matched to a gene: 4. The CDR3 sequence is 16 residues long. The V gene's germline CDR1 is LNHNV and CDR2 YYDKDF (reference sequence). The material sequenced was blood. This TCR derives from a man in his fifties or sixties in good health. V and J are TRBV15 and TRBJ1-5; 10 bases agree with TRBD1. CDR3 nucleotide sequence: TGTGCCACCAGCAGGGACAGGGGGTACGGCAATCAGCCCCAGCATTTT. This codes for CATSRDRGYGNQPQHF.